Shown below are 24 T cell receptor beta chains from a single sample sequenced in a study of T cells in Graves' hyperthyroidism and ophthalmopathy. It was RNA transcripts that yielded the amplified TCR beta CDR3 regions. The primer set for the first-round RT-PCR of the TCR CDR3 was HTBI. TCRdb passed the multiplex PCR reads through MiXCR, listing each CDR3 protein once. The data contain about 690,000 distinct CDR3 sequences, around a sixth of them singletons. The sample taken for sequencing was blood. The receptors come from a man aged 45-60 years with Graves' hyperthyroidism.

The chain employs TRBV5-1 and TRBJ2-1; no clear D gene. Germline V CDR1 and CDR2: SGHRS, YFSETQ. Trimming removed 6 bases from V and 0 bases from J, with 7 bases in between. The CDR3 has 13 residues. This chain's CDR3 is CASKLGSYNEQFF. The CDR3 DNA is TGCGCCAGCAAGTTAGGCTCCTACAATGAGCAGTTCTTC.

This clonotype turned up a few times. The chain recombines TRBV25-1 with TRBJ2-1, with TRBD1 identical over 8 bases. The ends lost 8 bases at V and 6 bases at J; junction bases unmatched: 6. This CDR3 is built from 13 residues. From germline, CDR1 is MGHDK and CDR2 SYGVNS. The CDR3 coding sequence is TGTGCCAGCGGGACGGACAGGGCCAATGAGCAGTTCTTC. Its translation: CASGTDRANEQFF. Full variable domain (outside the CDR3, taken from reference TRBV25-1 and TRBJ2-1): EADIYQTPRYLVIGTGKKITLECSQTMGHDKMYWYQQDPGMELHLIHYSYGVNSTEKGDLSSESTVSRIRTEHFPLTLESARPSHTSQYLCASGTDRANEQFFGPGTRLTVL.

The gene calls are TRBV12-3 or TRBV12-4 and TRBJ1-3; 11 bases fit TRBD1. V lost 5 bases to trimming and J lost 0 bases; unmatched junction nucleotides: 6. CDR3 length equals 17 residues. CDR3 protein: CASSRGQGGRSGNTIYF. DNA for the CDR3: TGTGCCAGCAGTAGGGGACAGGGGGGCCGCTCTGGAAACACCATATATTTT.

This clonotype was found a few times. The V call is TRBV9, the J call TRBJ1-6; no firm D call. The germline V gene encodes CDR1 SGDLS and CDR2 YYNGEE. CDR3 length: 15 amino acids. The V gene lost 4 bases and the J gene lost 0 bases, with 8 bases spanning the gap. As DNA, the CDR3 is TGTGCCAGCAGCTCCCGGAGCTCCTATAATTCACCCCTCCACTTT. As protein: CASSSRSSYNSPLHF.

In its sample, this clonotype was seen once. One base away lies a much larger clone, so this may be a sequencing read error. The chain carries TRBV19 and TRBJ1-4; D might be TRBD1 (5 bases). The CDR3 runs 17 residues. Germline V lookup: CDR1 LNHDA, CDR2 SQIVND (reference sequence). The CDR3 DNA reads TGTGCCAGTAGTATGGCGGGACGGGGGAGGGGTAATGAAAAACCGTTTTTT. Translating it yields CASSMAGRGRGNEKPFF.

The V call is TRBV20-1, the J call TRBJ2-2; TRBD2 matches at 8 bases. V trimming: 7 bases; J trimming: 0 bases; junction bases outside the gene matches: 4. This CDR3 comprises 14 residues. The germline V gene has CDR1 DFQATT and CDR2 SNEGSKA (reference sequence). Written as DNA, the CDR3 is TGCAGTGGCCGGGGGGGGCCGAACACCGGGGAGCTGTTTTTT. It encodes CSGRGGPNTGELFF.

This clonotype appeared many times. This rearrangement joins TRBV28 to TRBJ1-2, with a tentative D call TRBD1 (6 bases). CDR1 and CDR2 from the germline V gene are MDHEN and SYDVKM. V was pared by 6 bases and J by 6 bases, with 17 bases between. The CDR3 is made up of 14 amino acids. The CDR3 nucleotides are TGTGCCAGCAGGATACAGGGAAATATGCATGGCTACACCTTC. It translates to CASRIQGNMHGYTF.

The V gene is TRBV20-1, the J gene TRBJ1-1; a possible D gene is TRBD1 (5 bases). V lost 0 bases to trimming and J lost 4 bases, with 12 bases between them. Germline lookup yields CDR1 DFQATT and CDR2 SNEGSKA (reference sequence). The CDR3 loop spans 14 amino acids. CDR3 DNA: TGCAGTGCTAGAGACAGGGTCCTGGGCACTGAAGCTTTCTTT. Translating it yields CSARDRVLGTEAFF.

Notes on this clonotype: It may be a read error: a sequence one base away is much more abundant. V is TRBV7-2 and J is TRBJ1-4, with 8 positions matching TRBD1. The germline gives CDR1 SGHTA, CDR2 FQGNSA. This CDR3 has 13 residues. The CDR3 loop reads CASSQGAREKLLF. As DNA, the CDR3 is TGTGCCAGCAGCCAGGGGGCTAGGGAAAAACTGCTTTTT.

This clonotype came up a few times. The chain couples TRBV19 to TRBJ2-1, with D unresolved. V lost 5 bases to trimming and J lost 0 bases, with 11 bases between them. The CDR3 consists of 15 residues. From germline, CDR1 is LNHDA and CDR2 SQIVND (reference sequence). The DNA of the CDR3 is TGTGCCAGTAGTTTTAGTCGAAGCTCCTACAATGAGCAGTTCTTC. It is translated as CASSFSRSSYNEQFF.

A few counts support this clonotype. The chain couples TRBV28 to TRBJ2-1; 10 bases line up with TRBD1. Germline lookup yields CDR1 MDHEN and CDR2 SYDVKM. This CDR3 comprises 15 residues. V was pared by 5 bases and J by 4 bases, with 5 bases of the junction left unmatched. The CDR3 nucleotides are TGTGCCAGCAGTCCCGACAGGGGGCTGTACAATGAGCAGTTCTTC. Encoded protein: CASSPDRGLYNEQFF.

The chain uses TRBV7-9 and TRBJ2-2, with D possibly being TRBD1 (5 bases). Trimming shortened V by 6 bases and J by 6 bases, and 17 bases separated the two germline ends. The CDR3 loop spans 15 amino acids. Germline values: CDR1 SEHNR, CDR2 FQNEAQ (reference sequence). DNA of the CDR3: TGTGCCAGCAGTTCGGACACTACCCTCGCCGGGGAGCTGTTTTTT. This sequence encodes CASSSDTTLAGELFF.

This clonotype was counted between two and nine times. This chain joins TRBV7-9 and TRBJ1-1; D is possibly TRBD1 (6 bases). V was trimmed by 5 bases and J by 1 base, leaving 17 bases between them. The CDR3 runs 16 residues. Germline V gene lookup returns CDR1 SEHNR and CDR2 FQNEAQ (reference sequence). The CDR3 region has the DNA TGTGCCAGCAGCCCTCCAGGACAGCGGGAGAACACTGAAGCTTTCTTT. Encoded protein: CASSPPGQRENTEAFF.

This clonotype was detected ten times or more. The chain uses TRBV19 and TRBJ2-7, with 11 bases that match TRBD2. Trimming removed 5 bases from V and 0 bases from J; junction bases left unmatched: 6. The CDR3 is 16 amino acids. Per the germline V gene, CDR1 is LNHDA and CDR2 is SQIVND (reference sequence). This CDR3 is CASSRGLAEHSYEQYF. Here the CDR3 DNA reads TGTGCCAGTAGTCGGGGACTAGCGGAGCACTCCTACGAGCAGTACTTC.

This clonotype was seen repeatedly, ten times or more. The chain uses TRBV20-1 and TRBJ2-1; 9 nucleotides line up with TRBD2. The CDR3 is 15 amino acids. CDR1 and CDR2 (germline): DFQATT, SNEGSKA (reference sequence). The J segment lost 8 bases and the V segment lost 3 bases, leaving 11 bases of the junction unmatched. CDR3 nucleotides: TGCAGTGCTAGTGAGATAGCGGGAGCTATGGATGAGCAGTTCTTC. Translation: CSASEIAGAMDEQFF.

This clonotype was detected many times. This chain joins TRBV2 and TRBJ2-1, with TRBD2 matching 8 bases. There are 13 residues in the CDR3. J gave up 5 bases and V 7 bases, and 4 bases lay outside the gene matches. Per germline, CDR1 SNHLY and CDR2 FYNNEI. The CDR3 loop reads CASIQLADNEQFF. The CDR3 DNA sequence: TGTGCCAGCATCCAACTAGCGGACAATGAGCAGTTCTTC.

The table lists this clonotype with many counts. J is TRBJ2-1 and V is TRBV2, with a possible D match to TRBD2 (5 bases). Per the germline V gene, CDR1 is SNHLY and CDR2 is FYNNEI. The V end lost 1 base, the J end lost 15 bases, and 16 bases lay between the germline ends. This CDR3 has 13 amino acids. The chain's CDR3 is CASSEGAPGDLFF. The CDR3 nucleotides are TGTGCCAGCAGTGAAGGCGCCCCCGGGGATCTGTTCTTC. The full variable domain, rest sourced from reference TRBV2 and TRBJ2-1, is EPEVTQTPSHQVTQMGQEVILRCVPISNHLYFYWYRQILGQKVEFLVSFYNNEISEKSEIFDDQFSVERPDGSNFTLKIRSTKLEDSAMYFCASSEGAPGDLFFGPGTRLTVL.

In its sample, this clonotype was seen many times. This sequence joins TRBV2 and TRBJ2-7, with D unresolved. Looked up from germline, CDR1 is SNHLY and CDR2 is FYNNEI. This CDR3 contains 12 residues. Trimming pared 6 bases from V and 3 bases from J, leaving 9 bases between. CDR3 sequence reads: CASSQAYYEQYF. The CDR3 DNA sequence: TGTGCCAGCAGCCAAGCCTACTACGAGCAGTACTTC.

This clonotype occurred a few times. The J gene is TRBJ1-1, the V gene TRBV13, with D hard to call. V was cut by 1 base and J by 6 bases, with 3 bases left in between. The CDR3 is 11 residues long. Germline values: CDR1 PRHDT, CDR2 FYEKMQ (reference sequence). The CDR3 region has the DNA TGTGCCAGCAGCTTAGTCGCTGAAGCTTTCTTT. Its protein product is CASSLVAEAFF.

This clonotype was recorded a few times. This chain joins TRBV19 and TRBJ1-5; D not certain. Per the germline V gene, CDR1 is LNHDA and CDR2 is SQIVND (reference sequence). The CDR3 spans 15 residues. Deletions cut 1 base from V and 0 bases from J, with 7 bases between. The CDR3 spells CASSIGYHSNQPQHF. CDR3 bases: TGTGCCAGTAGTATAGGGTACCATAGCAATCAGCCCCAGCATTTT.

This clonotype was seen at least ten times. The chain recombines TRBV14 with TRBJ2-1; D might be TRBD2 (6 bases). The V and J ends lost 4 bases and 3 bases respectively, with 16 bases between them. CDR3 length: 16 residues. Per the germline V gene, CDR1 is SGHDN and CDR2 is FVKESK. The CDR3 is CASSPGTFPNYNEQFF. The CDR3 nucleotides read TGTGCCAGCAGCCCTGGGACTTTCCCCAACTACAATGAGCAGTTCTTC.

This clonotype was recorded many times. The chain links TRBV2 to TRBJ2-7; 8 bases agree with TRBD2. The junction had 6 bases not matched to a gene; V was cut back by 6 bases and J by 5 bases. The CDR3 covers 13 residues. In germline, CDR1 is SNHLY, CDR2 FYNNEI. CDR3 loop: CASRFSGNDEQYF. For the CDR3, the DNA is TGTGCCAGCAGGTTTAGCGGGAATGACGAGCAGTACTTC.

This clonotype was found many times. The chain has TRBV27 and TRBJ2-7; D may be TRBD2 (5 bases). This CDR3 spans 13 amino acids. V gave up 4 bases and J gave up 3 bases, with 10 bases separating them. Germline V gene sequence: CDR1 MNHEY, CDR2 SMNVEV (reference sequence). CDR3 sequence (DNA): TGTGCCAGCAGTTCCCTACGGGGCTACGAGCAGTACTTC. As protein: CASSSLRGYEQYF.

This clonotype has at least ten counts. The chain is built from TRBV7-9 and TRBJ2-1, with 9 bases lining up with TRBD1. The germline V gene encodes CDR1 SEHNR and CDR2 FQNEAQ (reference sequence). With V trimmed by 2 bases and J by 9 bases, 11 bases remained unmatched. This CDR3 spans 16 amino acids. The CDR3, as DNA: TGTGCCAGCAGCTTAAAGTGGGACAGGGAGGAGATTGAGCAGTTCTTC. It codes for CASSLKWDREEIEQFF.